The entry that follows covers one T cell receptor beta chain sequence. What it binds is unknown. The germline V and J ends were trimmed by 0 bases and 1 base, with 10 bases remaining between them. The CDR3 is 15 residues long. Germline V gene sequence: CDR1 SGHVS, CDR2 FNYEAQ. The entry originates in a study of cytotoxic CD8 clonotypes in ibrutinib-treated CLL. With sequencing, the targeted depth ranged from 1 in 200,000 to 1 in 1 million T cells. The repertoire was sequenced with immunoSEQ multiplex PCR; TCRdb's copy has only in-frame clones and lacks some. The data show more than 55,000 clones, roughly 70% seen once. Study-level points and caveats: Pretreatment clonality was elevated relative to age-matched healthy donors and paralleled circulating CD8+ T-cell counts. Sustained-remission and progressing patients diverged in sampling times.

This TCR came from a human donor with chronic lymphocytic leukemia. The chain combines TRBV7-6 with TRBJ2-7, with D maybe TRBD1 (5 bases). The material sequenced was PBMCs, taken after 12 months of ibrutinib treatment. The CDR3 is CASSLAVAGSYEQYF. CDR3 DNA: TGTGCCAGCAGCTTAGCGGTTGCAGGGTCCTACGAGCAGTACTTC.